This section outlines one T cell receptor (beta chain) sequence together with its context. Its antigen is currently not known. The input lacks base qualities; no much larger clone sits a single base away. The data originate from a study of blood T cell repertoires in COVID-19 (dated by TCRdb to 2018 to 2021). In the study overall: Samples from collaborators originated in the United States, Italy and Spain and spanned both the acute and convalescent phases of COVID-19. The material from the prospective study consisted of cDNA or gDNA derived from T cells, B-cell-depleted T cells, or PBMCs. The dataset comprised deeply sampled blood TCRbeta repertoires from subjects exposed to, actively infected with, or recovered from COVID-19. A freely available public database, intended as a resource for researchers studying the immune response to SARS-CoV-2, is where the repertoires were released. Samples were obtained from the ongoing ImmuneRACE study (first 160 participants) and from roughly 1,300 subjects provided by 6 global collaborators. Nearly every sample came with metadata listing a de-identified subject ID, COVID-19 status, age in years and sex. Where HLA class I and class II types were available, the types were taken from metadata supplied by the sample provider, not from assay-based typing. Study-wide conclusions, independent of this receptor: How much clinical and demographic metadata was included differed by source and by participant, and the metadata was provided uncurated.

In Seattle, one collaborating source enrolled patients while the infection was active and tracked those patients longitudinally over the course of disease. Collaborating institutions collected whole blood in K2EDTA tubes following their own protocols. Collaborator samples were shipped for TCRbeta analysis as frozen whole blood, isolated PBMCs, or DNA extracted from either sample type. TCRbeta CDR3 regions were amplified from genomic DNA using the immunoSEQ Assay, a bias-controlled multiplex PCR. Regarding the original processing steps: Within the assay, amplification of reference gene primers was used to estimate how many nucleated cells each sample contained. To quantify the absolute abundance of each unique TCRbeta CDR3 rearrangement, sequence reads were collapsed and filtered. For each sample, productive Simpson clonality was calculated as the square root of Simpson's diversity index across productive rearrangements. The table was pulled from immuneACCESS by TCRdb, which kept in-frame rearrangements only. Such tables lose some clones; where checked, under half of the loss comes from unresolved V genes, and the rest has no known cause. The V and J calls and clone size were taken over from that table, and D and trimming were inferred from the DNA. Here the sample has roughly 280,000 clones; 70% to 90% occur a single time. Around 5.1% of the sample is in the top ten clones.

The CDR3 runs 19 amino acids, cysteine and phenylalanine included. Only the CDR3 region is kept as DNA, spanning 57 bases read in frame from base 1. Trimming leaves V shorter by 0 bases and J shorter by 0 bases, with the junction holding 9 bases beyond the gene matches. CDR1 and CDR2, per the germline V gene, are SGHRS and YFSETQ. The origin of this receptor is an older woman with COVID-19, enrolled during active disease. The rearrangement combines TRBV5-1 with TRBJ1-1; TRBD1 agrees with 12 junctional bases. Material for sequencing was peripheral blood. The encoded CDR3 is CASSLALGQGARMNTEAFF. In nucleotides, the sequence is TGCGCCAGCAGCTTGGCCTTGGGACAGGGGGCGAGAATGAACACTGAAGCTTTCTTT.